These 15 T cell receptor beta chains were all obtained from the same sample, sequenced in a study of neoadjuvant anti-PD-1 for oral cavity cancer. Generated by immunoSEQ multiplex PCR, the TCRdb table keeps only in-frame clones and is missing some. The sample includes around 7,500 clones, approximately 66% seen only once; the top ten take approximately 2.9%. Time point given: after neoadjuvant nivolumab, at surgical resection. Sequences were derived from PBMCs, sampled after nivolumab (anti-PD-1) treatment. The origin of the receptors is a person between 40 and 85 years old with oral cavity squamous cell carcinoma.

The chain has TRBV6-1 and TRBJ2-7; D remains ambiguous. Trimming stripped 3 bases from V and 2 bases from J, with 11 bases between. CDR1 and CDR2 (germline): MNHNS, SASEGT. The CDR3 has 14 amino acids. The CDR3 DNA sequence: TGTGCCAGCAGTGAGTCCGGAAACCCCTACGAGCAGTACTTC. Residues: CASSESGNPYEQYF.

This clone occurred a few times. The V and J genes are TRBV28 and TRBJ1-3; D might be TRBD1 (5 bases). Germline-derived CDR1 and CDR2 are MDHEN and SYDVKM. There are 14 residues in the CDR3. Trimming stripped 2 bases from V and 4 bases from J, with 9 bases between. CDR3 residues: CASSLQGIGNTIYF. DNA for the CDR3: TGTGCCAGCAGTTTACAGGGCATAGGAAACACCATATATTTT. The full variable domain, completed using reference TRBV28 and TRBJ1-3, is DVKVTQSSRYLVKRTGEKVFLECVQDMDHENMFWYRQDPGLGLRLIYFSYDVKMKEKGDIPEGYSVSREKKERFSLILESASTNQTSMYLCASSLQGIGNTIYFGEGSWLTVV.

This chain links TRBV5-4 with TRBJ2-2; TRBD2 matches at 7 bases. Germline V gives CDR1 SGHNT, CDR2 YYREEE (reference sequence). The CDR3 contains 16 residues. The J segment lost 1 base and the V segment lost 4 bases, leaving 7 bases of the junction unmatched. The chain's CDR3 is CASSTREGLNTGELFF. CDR3 in DNA: TGTGCCAGCAGCACAAGGGAGGGTTTGAACACCGGGGAGCTGTTTTTT.

The V gene is TRBV6-5, the J gene TRBJ1-5, with D uncertain. Germline V CDR1 and CDR2: MNHEY, SVGAGI. The CDR3 consists of 13 residues. Between the trimmed V and J ends, which lost 0 bases and 5 bases, there was a span of 5 bases. The CDR3 bases are TGTGCCAGCAGTTACTCCCAGTATCAGCCCCAGCATTTT. Its protein is CASSYSQYQPQHF.

The V gene is TRBV6-5, the J gene TRBJ1-2; D is perhaps TRBD1 (5 bases). The V end lost 2 bases, the J end lost 4 bases, and 11 bases lay between the germline ends. This CDR3 contains 14 residues. Germline CDR1 and CDR2: MNHEY and SVGAGI. CDR3 sequence reads: CASSYGQGGYGYTF. In DNA form, the CDR3 reads TGTGCCAGCAGTTACGGCCAGGGAGGCTATGGCTACACCTTC.

The chain joins TRBV7-8 to TRBJ1-5; the D gene is possibly TRBD1 (6 bases). Per germline, CDR1 SGHVS and CDR2 FQNEAQ. V was pared by 6 bases and J by 0 bases, with 12 bases between. The CDR3 covers 15 residues. CDR3 nucleotide sequence: TGTGCCAGCAGGAAGGGGGGTTATAGCAATCAGCCCCAGCATTTT. The encoded protein is CASRKGGYSNQPQHF.

This clone appeared a few times. This rearrangement joins TRBV27 to TRBJ1-5; tentatively, D is TRBD1 (5 bases). Trimming removed 2 bases from V and 2 bases from J, with 16 bases in between. There are 17 residues in the CDR3. Per the germline V gene, CDR1 is MNHEY and CDR2 is SMNVEV (reference sequence). CDR3 region: CASSLGGTSGGNQPQHF. In nucleotides, the CDR3 is TGTGCCAGCAGTTTAGGAGGGACGAGCGGGGGCAATCAGCCCCAGCATTTT.

The V call is TRBV6-6, the J call TRBJ1-4; D may be TRBD1 (5 bases). Trimming took 7 bases from V and 11 from J, leaving 11 bases between them. This CDR3 comprises 11 residues. CDR1 MNHNY and CDR2 SVGAGI come from the germline V gene (reference sequence). The CDR3 protein is CASNLSGKLFF. The CDR3 DNA is TGTGCCAGCAACTTGTCAGGGAAACTGTTTTTT.

The chain links TRBV7-1 to TRBJ1-5, with TRBD1 matching over 8 bases. TRBV7-1 belongs to the ORF category, with a function that is uncertain. CDR3 size: 16 residues. V trimming: 4 bases; J trimming: 3 bases; junction bases outside the gene matches: 8. This CDR3 is CASSLVSGGYNQPQHF. CDR3 bases: TGTGCCAGCAGCTTAGTTTCAGGGGGCTACAATCAGCCCCAGCATTTT.

This chain links TRBV30 with TRBJ2-3; D tentatively reads TRBD1 or TRBD2 (5 bases each). CDR1 is GTSNPN, CDR2 SVGIG, per germline (reference sequence). The CDR3 length is 14 residues. V was trimmed by 2 bases and J by 3 bases, leaving 12 bases between them. CDR3 DNA: TGTGCCTGGAGTCAGGGACCCGGGACAGATACGCAGTATTTT. This encodes CAWSQGPGTDTQYF. The whole variable domain, filled in from reference TRBV30 and TRBJ2-3, reads SQTIHQWPATLVQPVGSPLSLECTVEGTSNPNLYWYRQAAGRGLQLLFYSVGIGQISSEVPQNLSASRPQDRQFILSSKKLLLSDSGFYLCAWSQGPGTDTQYFGPGTRLTVL.

This CDR3 reads CASSLVDRGGYEQYF. In nucleotides, the CDR3 is TGTGCCAGCAGCTTAGTAGACAGGGGTGGCTACGAGCAGTACTTC. This sequence joins TRBV11-2 and TRBJ2-7; 8 bases are a match to TRBD1. CDR1 is SGHAT and CDR2 is FQNNGV in the germline V gene. The trim removed 1 base at V and 3 bases at J, leaving 5 bases unmatched. The CDR3 extends over 15 amino acids.

The rearrangement links TRBV6-5 to TRBJ2-2, with TRBD1 identical over 7 bases. CDR3 length: 14 amino acids. Trimming removed 5 bases from V and 4 bases from J; junction bases left unmatched: 4. Germline CDR1 reads MNHEY; CDR2 reads SVGAGI. CDR3 DNA sequence: TGTGCCAGCAGTGTTCGACAGGGCACCGGGGAGCTGTTTTTT. Residues: CASSVRQGTGELFF.

This chain connects TRBV10-3 to TRBJ1-5, with TRBD1 as a possible D gene (5 bases). Germline V gene sequence: CDR1 ENHRY, CDR2 SYGVKD. Trimming took 5 bases from V and 2 from J, leaving 19 bases between them. CDR3 length equals 17 residues. CDR3 loop: CAISRDRGNDGNQPQHF. The CDR3 coding sequence is TGTGCCATCAGTCGAGACAGAGGGAATGATGGCAATCAGCCCCAGCATTTT.

V and J are TRBV6-5 and TRBJ1-1; D is unresolved. The germline V gene has CDR1 MNHEY and CDR2 SVGAGI. Trimming removed 5 bases from V and 0 bases from J, with 7 bases in between. The CDR3 is made up of 13 amino acids. This chain's CDR3 is CASSRHMNTEAFF. The CDR3 nucleotides are TGTGCCAGCAGTCGACACATGAACACTGAAGCTTTCTTT.

V gene TRBV4-1 combines with J gene TRBJ2-3; 8 nucleotides align to TRBD2. The CDR3 spans 18 residues. J was trimmed by 0 bases and V by 1 base; bases with no gene match: 9. Germline V gene data show CDR1 as MGHRA and CDR2 as YSYEKL. The CDR3 region has the DNA TGCGCCAGCAGCCAAGTAGTGCGCCGGGGGGGCAGCACAGATACGCAGTATTTT. Protein: CASSQVVRRGGSTDTQYF.